This T cell receptor beta chain stems from a study of blood T cell repertoires in COVID-19. As for the study in general: T cells, B-cell-depleted T cells, or PBMCs supplied cDNA or gDNA.

In the original processing: Nucleated cell number was recorded as an estimate derived from reference gene primer amplification. Sequenced by immunoSEQ multiplex PCR; TCRdb stores in-frame clones only, minus some. The D gene and trimming were derived from the DNA, and the V and J assignments and clone size from that table. The sample lists over 200,000 clones, more than 75% occurring once. Trimming cost V 2 bases and J 5 bases, with 6 bases left between them. Germline values: CDR1 SNHLY, CDR2 FYNNEI. CDR3 length: 12 residues. The V and J genes are TRBV2 and TRBJ2-5; D unclear. The sample was peripheral blood. The receptor comes from a man older than 75 with acute or convalescent COVID-19. In DNA form, the CDR3 reads TGTGCCAGCAGTGAACACGGGGAGACCCAGTACTTC. This sequence encodes CASSEHGETQYF. Complete variable domain (other parts from reference TRBV2 and TRBJ2-5): EPEVTQTPSHQVTQMGQEVILRCVPISNHLYFYWYRQILGQKVEFLVSFYNNEISEKSEIFDDQFSVERPDGSNFTLKIRSTKLEDSAMYFCASSEHGETQYFGPGTRLLVL.